This T cell receptor beta chain was profiled in a study of T cells in tuberculosis. The overall study: Sequenced TCRs come from CD1B-GMM tetramer-binding T cells. General study results and limits: Some low-affinity tetramer-binding T cells may be absent from this sample.

Sequenced by immunoSEQ multiplex PCR; TCRdb stores in-frame clones only, minus some. The table has more than 45,000 clones, approximately 86% seen once. After thawing and overnight rest, PBMC were stained with GMM-loaded CD1B tetramer, viability dye and anti-CD3 for sorting. C32 glucose monomycolate from Rhodococcus equi was loaded onto the CD1B tetramers. PBMC for tetramer sorting were first depleted of CD14-expressing monocytes. The CDR3 spans 13 residues. CDR1 SGDLS and CDR2 YYNGEE come from the germline V gene. The germline V and J ends were trimmed by 4 bases and 2 bases, with 4 bases remaining between them.

This chain connects TRBV9 to TRBJ2-6; D unclear. Sequences were obtained from CD1b-GMM tetramer-negative cells sorted from PBMCs. The receptor comes from an adult woman with latent tuberculosis. The CDR3 spells CASSPTGANVLTF. Written as DNA, the CDR3 is TGTGCCAGCAGCCCCACTGGGGCCAACGTCCTGACTTTC.